One and the same sample provided the 2 T cell receptor beta chains below, sequenced in a study of identical twins. Using its own MiXCR run on the 5' RACE reads, TCRdb lists one record per CDR3 protein. This sample carries under 1 million distinct CDR3 sequences, about 12% of them seen once, and the ten largest clones take around 1.6%. This sample was also put to use in a study of yellow fever vaccine responses in identical twins.

Material: PBMCs. The receptors derive from a young woman in good health.

A few counts support this clonotype. The gene calls are TRBV20-1 and TRBJ2-7, with D perhaps TRBD1 (6 bases). Germline values: CDR1 DFQATT, CDR2 SNEGSKA (reference sequence). This CDR3 comprises 13 residues. V was clipped by 4 bases and J by 3 bases, with 13 bases between them. The CDR3 protein is CSAIPGHLYEQYF. For the CDR3, the DNA is TGCAGTGCTATTCCGGGACACCTCTACGAGCAGTACTTC.

This clonotype was found a few times. CDR3 coding DNA: TGTGCCAGCAGCTGGGCGGGGACTAGCGGGAGTTTGTGGAACAATGAGCAGTTCTTC. This translates into CASSWAGTSGSLWNNEQFF. This chain connects TRBV11-2 to TRBJ2-1, with 14 bases aligning to TRBD2. The CDR3 extends over 19 amino acids. The germline CDR1 and CDR2 sequences are SGHAT and FQNNGV. Trimming at V came to 4 bases and at J to 5 bases, leaving 13 bases not matched to a gene.